What follows are 23 T cell receptor beta chains derived from one specimen sequenced in a study of T cell responses to AZD1222 COVID-19 vaccine. Repertoires were generated with immunoSEQ multiplex PCR, while TCRdb's copy carries only in-frame clones and drops some. The table records about 84,000 clones, roughly 85% of them present only once. The starting material was peripheral blood, obtained on day 0 of AZD1222 vaccination. These receptors were obtained from an adult in good health.

This clone was seen once. This chain joins TRBV9 and TRBJ2-1, with 10 positions matching TRBD2. The CDR3 consists of 15 residues. J was trimmed by 3 bases and V by 2 bases; bases with no gene match: 2. Germline values: CDR1 SGDLS, CDR2 YYNGEE. CDR3 sequence: CASSVTSGNYNEQFF. DNA for the CDR3: TGTGCCAGCAGCGTTACTAGCGGGAACTACAATGAGCAGTTCTTC.

The chain links TRBV11-2 to TRBJ2-1; 9 positions agree with TRBD1. The length of the CDR3 is 14 residues. Unmatched junction bases numbered 8, after V lost 5 bases and J lost 9 bases. Germline V gene sequence: CDR1 SGHAT, CDR2 FQNNGV. CDR3 residues: CASSANRGQSEQFF. The CDR3 nucleotides are TGTGCCAGCAGCGCAAACAGGGGGCAGAGTGAGCAGTTCTTC.

V usage is TRBV12-2 and J usage is TRBJ2-3; the table calls TRBD2, which could not be checked here. TRBV12-2 is assigned pseudogene status. The CDR3 consists of 15 residues. The DNA of the CDR3 is TGTGCAAGTCGCTTAGTGCTAGCGGGAGCAGATACGCAGTATTTT. It is translated as CASRLVLAGADTQYF.

This chain joins TRBV18 and TRBJ2-3, with a tentative D call TRBD1 (6 bases). Trimming shortened V by 6 bases and J by 1 base, and 17 bases separated the two germline ends. Germline values: CDR1 KGHSH, CDR2 LQKENI. CDR3 length: 16 amino acids. The CDR3 DNA reads TGTGCCAGCTCCCCCCCCCTAGGGGGAGGCACAGATACGCAGTATTTT. It translates to CASSPPLGGGTDTQYF.

The rearrangement links TRBV6-5 to TRBJ1-1; D is undetermined. The CDR3 length is 13 residues. Germline V gene sequence: CDR1 MNHEY, CDR2 SVGAGI. V dropped 7 bases and J dropped 6 bases, with 15 bases sitting between them. CDR3 protein: CASKFDRTAEAFF. The DNA of the CDR3 is TGTGCCAGCAAGTTCGATCGGACGGCTGAAGCTTTCTTT.

The chain joins TRBV6-1 to TRBJ2-1; no clear D gene. This CDR3 comprises 15 residues. V was pared by 2 bases and J by 0 bases, with 8 bases between. CDR1 is MNHNS, CDR2 SASEGT, per germline. The CDR3 is CASSEIPGSYNEQFF. The DNA for the CDR3 is TGTGCCAGCAGTGAAATCCCAGGCTCCTACAATGAGCAGTTCTTC.

This rearrangement joins TRBV7-9 to TRBJ1-1, with D possibly TRBD1 on 5 matching bases. V shed 3 bases and J shed 6 bases, with 14 bases lying between them. Per the germline V gene, CDR1 is SEHNR and CDR2 is FQNEAQ (reference sequence). CDR3 length equals 14 residues. This chain's CDR3 is CASSFLDSNAEAFF. CDR3 nucleotides: TGTGCCAGCAGCTTCCTAGACAGTAACGCTGAAGCTTTCTTT.

The genes are TRBV19 and TRBJ2-7, with D hard to call. V lost 9 bases to trimming and J lost 3 bases, with 12 bases between them. Germline CDR1 and CDR2: LNHDA and SQIVND (reference sequence). The CDR3 is 12 amino acids. The chain's CDR3 is CASGNSLYEQYF. CDR3 DNA: TGTGCCAGCGGCAACAGCCTCTACGAGCAGTACTTC.

The rearrangement joins TRBV3-1 (or the pseudogene TRBV3-2) to TRBJ2-1; D is ambiguous. Germline V gene sequence: CDR1 LGHDT, CDR2 YNNKEL (reference sequence). V lost 0 bases to trimming and J lost 3 bases, with 9 bases between them. This CDR3 comprises 15 residues. CDR3 residues: CASSQDLVNYNEQFF. The CDR3, as DNA: TGTGCCAGCAGCCAAGATCTCGTTAACTACAATGAGCAGTTCTTC.

The V gene is TRBV18, the J gene TRBJ1-2; perhaps TRBD1 as D (6 bases). CDR3 length: 14 amino acids. Germline assignment: CDR1 KGHSH and CDR2 LQKENI. V was trimmed by 3 bases and J by 4 bases, leaving 12 bases between them. In nucleotides, the CDR3 is TGTGCCAGCTCACCTGCCAGGGACACCTATGGCTACACCTTC. Translating gives CASSPARDTYGYTF.

The V gene is TRBV7-2, the J gene TRBJ1-2; 8 nucleotides line up with TRBD1. CDR1 is SGHTA, CDR2 FQGNSA, per germline. Trimming took 5 bases from V and 2 from J; bases not matched to a gene: 4. There are 14 residues in the CDR3. The chain's CDR3 is CASSTRQGNYGYTF. As DNA, the CDR3 is TGTGCCAGCAGCACTCGACAGGGGAACTATGGCTACACCTTC. The variable domain in full, with the rest retrieved from reference TRBV7-2 and TRBJ1-2, is GAGVSQSPSNKVTEKGKDVELRCDPISGHTALYWYRQSLGQGLEFLIYFQGNSAPDKSGLPSDRFSAERTGGSVSTLTIQRTQQEDSAVYLCASSTRQGNYGYTFGSGTRLTVV.

The chain couples TRBV5-6 to TRBJ2-7; 7 bases match TRBD1. The V gene end was trimmed by 5 bases and the J gene end by 6 bases; junction bases not matched to a gene: 11. The CDR3 extends over 14 amino acids. The germline gives CDR1 SGHDT, CDR2 YYEEEE. The CDR3 reads CASRLRRQGAEQYF. The CDR3, as DNA: TGTGCCAGCAGGTTGAGAAGACAGGGCGCCGAGCAGTACTTC.

The chain links TRBV19 to TRBJ2-1; TRBD2 agrees at 8 bases. The CDR3 runs to 15 residues. V lost 4 bases, J lost 3 bases, and 5 bases stayed unmatched. Per germline, CDR1 LNHDA and CDR2 SQIVND (reference sequence). CDR3 protein: CASSRLASNYNEQFF. CDR3 nucleotide sequence: TGTGCCAGTAGTAGACTAGCGTCCAACTACAATGAGCAGTTCTTC.

The chain employs TRBV7-8 and TRBJ2-7; 14 nucleotides align to TRBD2. The CDR3 covers 18 residues. Germline V gives CDR1 SGHVS, CDR2 FQNEAQ. J lost 0 bases, V lost 3 bases, and 7 bases had no gene match. CDR3 residues: CASSFPGTSGSYSYEQYF. CDR3 nucleotides: TGTGCCAGCAGCTTCCCCGGGACTAGCGGGAGCTACTCCTACGAGCAGTACTTC. The entire variable domain, with the rest obtained from reference TRBV7-8 and TRBJ2-7, is as follows: GAGVSQSPRYKVAKRGQDVALRCDPISGHVSLFWYQQALGQGPEFLTYFQNEAQLDKSGLPSDRFFAERPEGSVSTLKIQRTQQEDSAVYLCASSFPGTSGSYSYEQYFGPGTRLTVT.

There are a few counts of this clone. The chain is built from TRBV30 and TRBJ1-1; tentatively, D is TRBD1 (5 bases). Germline V gene sequence: CDR1 GTSNPN, CDR2 SVGIG (reference sequence). This CDR3 has 14 residues. The germline V and J ends were trimmed by 8 bases and 2 bases, with 18 bases remaining between them. In DNA form, the CDR3 reads TGTGCCCGCGGGGCTCGGGACGTCAACACTGAAGCTTTCTTT. Translated, it gives CARGARDVNTEAFF. The entire variable domain, with the rest obtained from reference TRBV30 and TRBJ1-1, is as follows: SQTIHQWPATLVQPVGSPLSLECTVEGTSNPNLYWYRQAAGRGLQLLFYSVGIGQISSEVPQNLSASRPQDRQFILSSKKLLLSDSGFYLCARGARDVNTEAFFGQGTRLTVV.

The chain joins TRBV7-2 to TRBJ2-5, with 7 bases that match TRBD1. This CDR3 comprises 19 residues. The germline V gene has CDR1 SGHTA and CDR2 FQGNSA. J was trimmed by 4 bases and V by 0 bases; bases with no gene match: 17. The CDR3 DNA reads as TGTGCCAGCAGCTTAGCTAGCCGTCGAAATAGGGGGCGCCCAGAGACCCAGTACTTC. Its protein product is CASSLASRRNRGRPETQYF.

V usage is TRBV18 and J usage is TRBJ2-7; the match to TRBD1 covers 7 bases. Germline-derived CDR1 and CDR2 are KGHSH and LQKENI. This CDR3 has 14 residues. The ends lost 5 bases at V and 2 bases at J; junction bases unmatched: 6. The CDR3 region is CASSRDSQTYEQYF. The DNA of the CDR3 is TGTGCCAGCTCAAGGGACAGCCAGACCTACGAGCAGTACTTC.

V usage is TRBV14 and J usage is TRBJ1-1; D is uncertain. The CDR3 spans 15 residues. V was cut by 3 bases and J by 1 base, with 12 bases left in between. Germline CDR1 reads SGHDN; CDR2 reads FVKESK. The DNA for the CDR3 is TGTGCCAGCAGCCAGGTAGGGTTGGGGAACACTGAAGCTTTCTTT. Translating it yields CASSQVGLGNTEAFF. The full variable domain, its missing parts supplied by reference TRBV14 and TRBJ1-1, is EAGVTQFPSHSVIEKGQTVTLRCDPISGHDNLYWYRRVMGKEIKFLLHFVKESKQDESGMPNNRFLAERTGGTYSTLKVQPAELEDSGVYFCASSQVGLGNTEAFFGQGTRLTVV.

The chain employs TRBV28 and TRBJ2-1, with D unresolved. CDR1 and CDR2 (germline): MDHEN, SYDVKM. V was pared by 10 bases and J by 8 bases, with 21 bases between. CDR3 length: 14 amino acids. The CDR3 nucleotides are TGTGCCACCGAGCGCCGGGCCCCCCCTTATGAGCAGTTCTTC. This gives the protein CATERRAPPYEQFF.

The rearrangement links TRBV6-5 to TRBJ2-1, with 14 bases aligning to TRBD2. There are 16 residues in the CDR3. The germline gives CDR1 MNHEY, CDR2 SVGAGI. V lost 2 bases and J lost 7; bases outside the gene matches: 4. DNA of the CDR3: TGTGCCAGCAGTTACGTTGGGACTAGCGGGAGAAATGAGCAGTTCTTC. It codes for CASSYVGTSGRNEQFF.

The J gene is TRBJ1-2, the V gene TRBV5-4; D perhaps matches TRBD1 (6 bases). Trimming stripped 4 bases from V and 3 bases from J, with 13 bases between. Looked up from germline, CDR1 is SGHNT and CDR2 is YYREEE (reference sequence). The CDR3 extends over 14 amino acids. The CDR3 nucleotides are TGTGCCAGCAGCACGCCGACAGGAGACTATGGCTACACCTTC. Translation gives CASSTPTGDYGYTF.

This clone was detected a few times. The gene calls are TRBV19 and TRBJ1-5; unclear D gene. CDR3 length equals 13 residues. Germline-derived CDR1 and CDR2 are LNHDA and SQIVND (reference sequence). V was pared by 5 bases and J by 6 bases, with 11 bases between. CDR3 loop: CASSPSSGQPQHF. In nucleotides, the CDR3 is TGTGCCAGTAGTCCCTCGTCGGGTCAGCCCCAGCATTTT. Filled out from reference TRBV19 and TRBJ1-5, the complete variable domain reads DGGITQSPKYLFRKEGQNVTLSCEQNLNHDAMYWYRQDPGQGLRLIYYSQIVNDFQKGDIAEGYSVSREKKESFPLTVTSAQKNPTAFYLCASSPSSGQPQHFGDGTRLSIL.

The gene calls are TRBV3-1 (or the pseudogene TRBV3-2) and TRBJ2-1; 8 bases fit TRBD2. V was clipped by 4 bases and J by 2 bases; unmatched bases: 7. The length of the CDR3 is 16 residues. Germline values: CDR1 LGHDT, CDR2 YNNKEL (reference sequence). CDR3 sequence (DNA): TGTGCCAGCAGCCCAACGGGCGGGGGGACCTACAATGAGCAGTTCTTC. Protein sequence: CASSPTGGGTYNEQFF.